This TCR beta chain comes out of a study of T-cell reconstitution after alpha-beta-depleted transplantation in children. CDR1 is DFQATT and CDR2 is SNEGSKA in the germline V gene (reference sequence). The CDR3 length is 16 residues. V shed 5 bases and J shed 0 bases, with 16 bases lying between them. A TCRbeta library incorporating unique molecular identifiers was prepared. TCRdb redid the calling of the PCR reads with MiXCR, one entry per CDR3 protein. The table has 600,000 to 700,000 distinct CDR3 sequences, 16% seen once; the top ten hold under 1.2%. This specimen was PBMCs from the stem cell graft donor, taken from the stem cell graft. This receptor was taken from a human donor who donated a stem cell graft to a child with acute myeloid leukemia. The rearrangement links TRBV20-1 to TRBJ2-2; possible D gene TRBD1, 6 bases. The CDR3 DNA reads TGCAGTGCTCAAGGCAGGGGTTTCGCGAACACCGGGGAGCTGTTTTTT. Translated, it gives CSAQGRGFANTGELFF.